Following are 15 T cell receptor beta chains from one sample sequenced in a study of cytomegalovirus exposure and HLA in healthy donors. The PCR contained 60 Vbeta and 13 Jbeta primers. The data were produced by immunoSEQ multiplex PCR, yet TCRdb's version contains in-frame clones alone and is incomplete. Of approximately 90,000 clones listed, about four fifths are singletons. The sample comprised PBMCs. The receptors come from a middle-aged woman in good health and CMV-seronegative.

The gene calls are TRBV19 and TRBJ2-7, with TRBD1 matching over 7 bases. Germline V lookup: CDR1 LNHDA, CDR2 SQIVND (reference sequence). The CDR3 spans 13 residues. J gave up 6 bases and V 4 bases, and 6 bases lay outside the gene matches. The CDR3 loop is CASSTDRRTEQYF. CDR3 bases: TGTGCCAGTAGTACGGACAGGCGTACCGAGCAGTACTTC.

V gene TRBV5-1 combines with J gene TRBJ2-6; TRBD2 agrees at 7 bases. This CDR3 is built from 18 residues. The trim removed 0 bases at V and 2 bases at J, leaving 8 bases unmatched. Germline-derived CDR1 and CDR2 are SGHRS and YFSETQ. Here the CDR3 DNA reads TGCGCCAGCAGCTTGGGCCTACGGGGGGTTGCTGGGGCCAACGTCCTGACTTTC. It encodes CASSLGLRGVAGANVLTF. The variable domain in full, completed from reference TRBV5-1 and TRBJ2-6, reads KAGVTQTPRYLIKTRGQQVTLSCSPISGHRSVSWYQQTPGQGLQFLFEYFSETQRNKGNFPGRFSGRQFSNSRSEMNVSTLELGDSALYLCASSLGLRGVAGANVLTFGAGSRLTVL.

The gene calls are TRBV5-4 and TRBJ1-1, with D perhaps TRBD1 (6 bases). Germline CDR1 is SGHNT and CDR2 is YYREEE (reference sequence). V was clipped by 4 bases and J by 4 bases, with 20 bases between them. CDR3 length: 16 residues. CDR3 sequence: CASSKGGPQGITEAFF. The DNA for the CDR3 is TGTGCCAGCAGCAAGGGGGGGCCCCAGGGGATCACTGAAGCTTTCTTT.

The rearrangement uses TRBV7-9 and TRBJ2-7; 9 positions agree with TRBD1. Germline V gene sequence: CDR1 SEHNR, CDR2 FQNEAQ (reference sequence). Losses at the gene ends were 5 bases for V and 4 bases for J; bases not matched to a gene: 12. The CDR3 has 16 residues. The CDR3, as DNA: TGTGCCAGCAGCCCACAACCGGGACAGGGAGCTTACGAGCAGTACTTC. Translating gives CASSPQPGQGAYEQYF.

This rearrangement joins TRBV9 to TRBJ1-2; D unresolved. Germline V CDR1 and CDR2: SGDLS, YYNGEE. V was pared by 10 bases and J by 0 bases, with 10 bases between. The length of the CDR3 is 12 residues. The CDR3, as DNA: TGTGCCGGCCTCGGAGCTAACTATGGCTACACCTTC. Encoded protein: CAGLGANYGYTF.

The gene calls are TRBV4-3 and TRBJ1-1; 7 nucleotides line up with TRBD1. There are 16 residues in the CDR3. Trimming removed 1 base from V and 4 bases from J; junction bases left unmatched: 9. Germline V gene data show CDR1 as LGHNA and CDR2 as YSLEER. In DNA form, the CDR3 reads TGCGCCAGCAGCCAAGTATTCACAGGGGTCGGCACTGAAGCTTTCTTT. Translated: CASSQVFTGVGTEAFF.

The chain joins TRBV19 to TRBJ1-5; D not resolved. The V gene lost 6 bases and the J gene lost 1 base, with 13 bases spanning the gap. There are 15 residues in the CDR3. CDR1 is LNHDA and CDR2 is SQIVND in the germline V gene (reference sequence). The CDR3 is CASRASRESNQPQHF. In nucleotides, the CDR3 is TGTGCCAGTAGGGCATCGAGGGAAAGCAATCAGCCCCAGCATTTT.

Concerning this clone: The conserved final phenylalanine or tryptophan is absent from the CDR3, which likely points to a read error. V is TRBV7-9 and J is TRBJ1-4, with D possibly TRBD1 on 6 matching bases. V lost 3 bases to trimming and J lost 8 bases, with 13 bases between them. Germline V CDR1 and CDR2: SEHNR, FQNEAQ (reference sequence). This CDR3 has 14 residues. CDR3: CASSLYRDEEKLFV. The CDR3 nucleotides read TGTGCCAGCAGCTTGTACAGGGACGAGGAAAAACTGTTTGTT.

This clone has a single count. The J gene is TRBJ2-7, the V gene TRBV19; possibly TRBD1 for D (5 bases). Germline V gene data show CDR1 as LNHDA and CDR2 as SQIVND (reference sequence). V was pared by 4 bases and J by 5 bases, with 9 bases between. The CDR3 runs to 12 residues. CDR3 residues: CASSRGWDEQYF. The CDR3 region has the DNA TGTGCCAGTAGTAGGGGCTGGGACGAGCAGTACTTC.

The J gene is TRBJ2-3, the V gene TRBV6-6, with 11 bases lining up with TRBD2. Germline lookup yields CDR1 MNHNY and CDR2 SVGAGI (reference sequence). CDR3 length: 14 amino acids. J gave up 2 bases and V 6 bases, and 1 base lay outside the gene matches. CDR3 residues: CASRTSGATDTQYF. DNA of the CDR3: TGTGCCAGCAGGACTAGCGGGGCCACAGATACGCAGTATTTT.

The chain uses TRBV30 and TRBJ2-2; maybe TRBD1 (7 bases). Germline CDR1 and CDR2: GTSNPN and SVGIG (reference sequence). The V gene lost 2 bases and the J gene lost 7 bases, with 17 bases spanning the gap. The CDR3 sequence is 15 residues long. CDR3 region: CAWSINRGGYGELFF. The DNA of the CDR3 is TGTGCCTGGAGTATCAACAGGGGAGGATACGGGGAGCTGTTTTTT.

The chain employs TRBV2 and TRBJ1-2, with D possibly matching TRBD1 (6 bases). Germline V lookup: CDR1 SNHLY, CDR2 FYNNEI. The CDR3 extends over 14 amino acids. V lost 6 bases and J lost 4, with 15 bases in between. Here the CDR3 DNA reads TGTGCCAGCAGACAACCTGGACAGTCCTATGGCTACACCTTC. Translation gives CASRQPGQSYGYTF.

The chain joins TRBV4-1 to TRBJ1-3; D perhaps matches TRBD1 (5 bases). The CDR3 spans 17 residues. The germline V gene has CDR1 MGHRA and CDR2 YSYEKL. V lost 2 bases to trimming and J lost 0 bases, with 14 bases between them. The CDR3 DNA sequence: TGCGCCAGCAGCCAACTCCGACAGATTTTCTCTGGAAACACCATATATTTT. Translated, it gives CASSQLRQIFSGNTIYF.

The rearrangement joins TRBV27 to TRBJ1-2; 8 bases fit TRBD1. Trimming took 10 bases from V and 4 from J; bases not matched to a gene: 11. From germline, CDR1 is MNHEY and CDR2 SMNVEV (reference sequence). CDR3 length: 14 residues. CDR3 sequence (DNA): TGTGCCACCAAAAGAAAAACAGGGGGCTATGGCTACACCTTC. This gives the protein CATKRKTGGYGYTF.

The chain recombines TRBV6-6 with TRBJ1-1; 10 bases map to TRBD1. Looked up from germline, CDR1 is MNHNY and CDR2 is SVGAGI (reference sequence). Trimming removed 6 bases from V and 4 bases from J; junction bases left unmatched: 5. The CDR3 is 14 residues long. This CDR3 reads CASRDRGGSTEAFF. The CDR3, as DNA: TGTGCCAGCAGGGACAGGGGGGGAAGCACTGAAGCTTTCTTT.